The clone carrying this TCR beta chain was seen more than once but under ten times. This record belongs to a study of blood T cells in healthy people across ages. The ends lost 6 bases at V and 6 bases at J; junction bases unmatched: 12. The CDR3 runs 15 residues. The second PCR ran about 7 to 12 cycles with a sample-barcoded 5' primer and J-beta primers. All cDNA molecules were each tagged by a template-switch adaptor with 12 random nucleotides. TCRdb re-called the 5' RACE reads through MiXCR, storing one row per CDR3 protein. Here the sample spans more than 1,400,000 distinct CDR3 sequences, 42% being singletons.

V is TRBV12-3 or TRBV12-4 and J is TRBJ2-7; 9 nucleotides line up with TRBD1. The sequenced sample was blood. The TCR comes from a woman under 30 in good health. Here the CDR3 DNA reads TGTGCCAGCAGCGCAACCGGGACAGGGACAATCGAGCAGTACTTC. Its translation is CASSATGTGTIEQYF.